A selection of T cell receptor beta chains follows, all from one sample in a study of shared clonotypes between healthy human individuals. Some clones are missing from TCRdb's copy, which holds only in-frame ones; the method was immunoSEQ multiplex PCR. Among hundreds of thousands of clones listed, around 86% were seen once. Source material: memory CD8+ T cells sorted from blood. Receptors originate from a young man in good health. CDR3s include the opening cysteine and the closing phenylalanine or tryptophan. D genes are given only for firm matches. Some rows mark clone size as missing; the rest say once, few, many or name a class of expanded clone.

d_gene,len,j_gene,abundance,v_gene,CDR3nt,CDR3aa
TRBD2,13,TRBJ2-7,NA,TRBV19,TGTGCCAGCGGACTAGCGGGTTCCTACGAGCAGTACTTC,CASGLAGSYEQYF
NA,14,TRBJ2-1,NA,TRBV30,TGTGCCTGGAGTGTAGGTAGCCGCCTGTCGGAGCAGTTCTTC,CAWSVGSRLSEQFF
NA,12,TRBJ1-1,NA,TRBV18,TGTGCCAGCTCACCACTTCGCACTGAAGCTTTCTTT,CASSPLRTEAFF
NA,16,TRBJ2-7,few,TRBV5-5,TGTGCCAGCAGCTTGGACCTAGGGACAAGTACCTACGAGCAGTACTTC,CASSLDLGTSTYEQYF
NA,11,TRBJ1-1,once,TRBV29-1,TGCAGCGTCTACTTCGGGTCTGAAGCTTTCTTT,CSVYFGSEAFF
NA,18,TRBJ1-4,NA,TRBV11-3,TGTGCCAGCAGCTTAGATTGTTATTGTGAGGGACGGCGTGAAAAACTGTTTTTT,CASSLDCYCEGRREKLFF
NA,15,TRBJ1-2,NA,TRBV4-3,TGCGCCAGCAGCCAAGCTCGGACAAGAAGCTATGGCTACACCTTC,CASSQARTRSYGYTF
NA,13,TRBJ2-7,NA,TRBV7-7,TGTGCTAGCAGCTTAGAGATCGCCACCGAGCAGTACTTC,CASSLEIATEQYF
NA,13,TRBJ1-1,NA,TRBV4-1,TGCGCCAGCAGCCAAGAAGGCCACTTTGAAGCTTTCTTT,CASSQEGHFEAFF
TRBD1,14,TRBJ2-7,NA,TRBV27,TGTGCCAGCAGTCTCCGGACAGGGGTGTGGGAGCAGTACTTC,CASSLRTGVWEQYF
NA,14,TRBJ2-1,few,TRBV5-4,TGTGCCAGCAGCTTGGTGGGGGGCAGTTATGAGCAGTTCTTC,CASSLVGGSYEQFF
NA,19,TRBJ2-3,NA,TRBV7-9,TGTGCCAGCAGTTATTTGACTAGTTTTGTTGCGGAGCCCACAGATACGCAGTATTTT,CASSYLTSFVAEPTDTQYF
TRBD2,15,TRBJ2-7,NA,TRBV18,TGTGCCAGCTCACCCCCAGCGGGAGAAGACTACGAGCAGTACTTC,CASSPPAGEDYEQYF
NA,15,TRBJ2-7,once,TRBV18,TGTGCCAGCTCACCACCGACGCAGGGGTGCTACGAGCAGTACTTC,CASSPPTQGCYEQYF
TRBD1,12,TRBJ2-7,NA,TRBV7-9,TGTGCCAGCGGGACAGGGACCTACGAGCAGTACTTC,CASGTGTYEQYF
NA,15,TRBJ2-7,NA,TRBV2,TGTGCCAGCAGTGAGGGCCCCCTGGGAACCTACGAGCAGTACTTC,CASSEGPLGTYEQYF
NA,11,TRBJ1-4,NA,TRBV7-9,TGTGCCAGCAGCTTAAATGAAAAACTGTTTTTT,CASSLNEKLFF
NA,15,TRBJ1-1,NA,TRBV9,TGTGCCAGCAGCGTAGAAGAGGGAATGAACACTGAAGCTTTCTTT,CASSVEEGMNTEAFF
NA,14,TRBJ1-1,NA,TRBV5-4,TGTGCCAGCAGCACGACCTGGGGCAACACTGAAGCTTTCTTT,CASSTTWGNTEAFF
NA,13,TRBJ1-1,NA,TRBV7-9,TGTGCCAGCAGCCCAGGGGTAACCGATGAAGCTTTCTTT,CASSPGVTDEAFF
TRBD2,15,TRBJ2-1,once,TRBV27,TGTGCCAGCAGCCCTTGGGGGGGGACCTACAATGAGCAGTTCTTC,CASSPWGGTYNEQFF
TRBD1,14,TRBJ2-7,once,TRBV7-9,TGTGCCAGCAGGACAGGGGAGTTTCCCTACGAGCAGTACTTC,CASRTGEFPYEQYF
NA,16,TRBJ2-1,NA,TRBV7-9,TGTGCCAGCAGCTTATCGGGCCTGACAACATACAATGAGCAGTTCTTC,CASSLSGLTTYNEQFF
NA,13,TRBJ1-1,NA,TRBV6-6,TGTGCCAGCGTTGCGGAGGGGAGCACTGAAGCTTTCTTT,CASVAEGSTEAFF
NA,12,TRBJ2-1,once,TRBV11-2,TGTGCCAGCAGCTTCGGGGGAAGTGAGCAGTTCTTC,CASSFGGSEQFF
NA,15,TRBJ2-7,NA,TRBV7-9,TGTGCCAGCAGCTTAGAGGGCCCGACAGAATACGAGCAGTACTTC,CASSLEGPTEYEQYF
TRBD1,15,TRBJ1-1,NA,TRBV5-1,TGCGCCAGCAGTAAAGGCACAGGGGTGTTCACTGAAGCTTTCTTT,CASSKGTGVFTEAFF
TRBD2,15,TRBJ2-1,NA,TRBV4-3,TGCGCCAGCAGCCAAAGTAGCGGGTCCTACAATGAGCAGTTCTTC,CASSQSSGSYNEQFF
TRBD2,15,TRBJ2-7,NA,TRBV2,TGTGCCACTTCAGGGGGACTAGCAAGTTGGTACGAGCAGTACTTC,CATSGGLASWYEQYF
NA,14,TRBJ2-7,NA,TRBV4-1,TGCGCCAGCAGCTACAGGACGGGAGACTACGAGCAGTACTTC,CASSYRTGDYEQYF
NA,12,TRBJ2-7,NA,TRBV30,TGTGCCTGGAACCTCGACGGAAGCGAGCAGTACTTC,CAWNLDGSEQYF
TRBD1,15,TRBJ2-7,NA,TRBV9,TGTGCCAGCAGCGAGTCCGGGACAGGGGTATACGAGCAGTACTTC,CASSESGTGVYEQYF
NA,15,TRBJ1-2,NA,TRBV4-3,TGCGCCAGCAGCCAAGTTCTAGGAAACAACTATGGCTACACCTTC,CASSQVLGNNYGYTF
TRBD2,15,TRBJ2-5,NA,TRBV5-1,TGCGCCAGCACCCCCAGGGGAGCGGGGGAAGAGACCCAGTACTTC,CASTPRGAGEETQYF
TRBD2,14,TRBJ2-1,NA,TRBV28,TGTGCCCATCGCCGGACGGCTAGCGGGAATGAGCAGTTCTTC,CAHRRTASGNEQFF
TRBD1,19,TRBJ1-1,NA,TRBV4-3,TGCGCCAGCAGCACCAAGGACAGGGGGTTTCCGGCGGTGAACACTGAAGCTTTCTTT,CASSTKDRGFPAVNTEAFF
NA,15,TRBJ2-7,NA,TRBV4-1,TGCGCCAGCAGCCAAGTGAAGGGGACCTCCTACGAGCAGTACTTC,CASSQVKGTSYEQYF
NA,18,TRBJ2-4,NA,TRBV19,TGTGCCAGTAGTATAGCGATCTATGGCAGTCTAGCCAAAAACATTCAGTACTTC,CASSIAIYGSLAKNIQYF
NA,11,TRBJ2-7,NA,TRBV7-9,TGTGCCAGCAGCCCGGAGTACGAGCAGTACTTC,CASSPEYEQYF
NA,15,TRBJ1-5,NA,TRBV19,TGTGCCAGTAGTATGTTTATCGGGGGCAATCAGCCCCAGCATTTT,CASSMFIGGNQPQHF
TRBD1,14,TRBJ1-3,NA,TRBV6-1,TGTGCCAGCAGAGATACAGGGGACGGAAACACCATATATTTT,CASRDTGDGNTIYF
NA,12,TRBJ1-2,few,TRBV19,TGTGCCAGTAGTATGGTAAACTATGGCTACACCTTC,CASSMVNYGYTF